A single sample gave rise to the 10 T cell receptor beta chains below, sequenced in a study of blood T cell repertoires in COVID-19 (dated by TCRdb to 2018 to 2020). Libraries came from the immunoSEQ multiplex PCR assay. This is the immuneACCESS table as TCRdb keeps it, with only in-frame sequences that have V and J called. A part of the clones is gone; compared with another copy, unresolved V genes explain less than half, and the rest is unexplained. The sample yields more than 200,000 clones; about 85% were counted once. The top ten clonotypes cover about 10% of the sample. Sequencing was done on a sample of PBMCs or T cells enriched from blood (not recorded which). These receptors were obtained from a man aged 30 to 39 who had recovered from COVID-19.

The table lists this clone with a few counts. The V gene is TRBV5-1, the J gene TRBJ1-5, with D perhaps matching TRBD1 (5 bases). V gave up 0 bases and J gave up 3 bases, with 10 bases separating them. Germline V gives CDR1 SGHRS, CDR2 YFSETQ. The CDR3 is 15 residues long. CDR3 nucleotide sequence: TGCGCCAGCAGCTTGGTAGGGGCCCACAATCAGCCCCAGCATTTT. Translated, it gives CASSLVGAHNQPQHF.

The chain couples TRBV9 to TRBJ2-1, with 10 positions matching TRBD1. The V and J ends lost 4 bases and 8 bases, in that order; junction bases with no gene match: 6. This CDR3 is built from 14 residues. The germline CDR1 and CDR2 sequences are SGDLS and YYNGEE. CDR3 bases: TGTGCCAGCAGCCTACAGGGACAGGGGTATGAGCAGTTCTTC. Translation gives CASSLQGQGYEQFF.

The rearrangement joins TRBV24-1 to TRBJ2-3; 10 bases are shared with TRBD2. V lost 4 bases to trimming and J lost 7 bases; unmatched junction nucleotides: 7. Germline V CDR1 and CDR2: KGHDR, SFDVKD. This CDR3 is 15 amino acids long. DNA of the CDR3: TGTGCCACCAGTGACCCTAGGACTAGCGGTAATACGCAGTATTTT. Translated, it gives CATSDPRTSGNTQYF.

This clone was observed once. V gene TRBV14 combines with J gene TRBJ2-1; a possible D gene is TRBD2 (6 bases). The CDR3 sequence is 15 residues long. Deletions cut 7 bases from V and 0 bases from J, with 13 bases between. Germline assignment: CDR1 SGHDN and CDR2 FVKESK. The CDR3 reads CASNTWDSSYNEQFF. The CDR3, as DNA: TGTGCCAGCAACACCTGGGACTCCTCCTACAATGAGCAGTTCTTC.

The V call is TRBV15, the J call TRBJ2-3; possible D gene TRBD1, 7 bases. Per germline, CDR1 LNHNV and CDR2 YYDKDF (reference sequence). Trimming took 0 bases from V and 4 from J, leaving 14 bases between them. The length of the CDR3 is 16 residues. The CDR3 is CATSRDGTGDSDTQYF. DNA of the CDR3: TGTGCCACCAGCAGAGATGGAACAGGGGACTCAGATACGCAGTATTTT.

V gene TRBV10-2 combines with J gene TRBJ2-7; TRBD2 is a possible D gene (6 bases). Germline V gene sequence: CDR1 WSHSY, CDR2 SAAADI. Trimming pared 6 bases from V and 7 bases from J, leaving 16 bases between. CDR3 length: 13 amino acids. This CDR3 is CASREAGRQEQYF. CDR3 bases: TGCGCCAGCAGAGAGGCGGGGAGGCAAGAGCAGTACTTC.

This rearrangement joins TRBV19 to TRBJ2-5; possibly TRBD1 for D (5 bases). Germline V gives CDR1 LNHDA, CDR2 SQIVND (reference sequence). This CDR3 has 13 amino acids. The V and J ends lost 7 bases and 3 bases respectively, with 12 bases between them. The CDR3 bases are TGTGCCAGTACCCTCACAGGCGAAGAGACCCAGTACTTC. Residues: CASTLTGEETQYF.

The chain carries TRBV19 and TRBJ1-2, with 7 bases that match TRBD1. CDR3 size: 13 residues. Germline values: CDR1 LNHDA, CDR2 SQIVND (reference sequence). V gave up 5 bases and J gave up 2 bases; unmatched junction bases: 2. CDR3 amino acids: CASSRQGNYGYTF. The CDR3 DNA reads TGTGCCAGTAGTCGACAGGGAAACTATGGCTACACCTTC.

The V call is TRBV6-5, the J call TRBJ2-7, with 12 bases identical to TRBD2. The V segment lost 6 bases and the J segment 2 bases; nucleotides outside the gene matches: 5. The CDR3 extends over 15 amino acids. Germline-derived CDR1 and CDR2 are MNHEY and SVGAGI. This CDR3 is CASRLLAGGAYEQYF. The DNA for the CDR3 is TGTGCCAGCAGGCTACTAGCGGGGGGCGCCTACGAGCAGTACTTC.

The chain combines TRBV9 with TRBJ1-2; D is perhaps TRBD1 (5 bases). Germline V gene sequence: CDR1 SGDLS, CDR2 YYNGEE. This CDR3 spans 13 amino acids. Trimming removed 0 bases at V and 3 bases at J, with 6 bases between. The CDR3 sequence is CASSVGRDYGYTF. The CDR3, as DNA: TGTGCCAGCAGCGTAGGCAGGGACTATGGCTACACCTTC.